These 4 T cell receptor beta chains came from one sample sequenced in a study of human T cells and chemical hapten exposure. TCRdb used MiXCR to reprocess the RACE reads, holding one entry per CDR3 protein. This sample has 30,000 to 40,000 distinct CDR3 sequences, with roughly 5% found just once. Time point specified: healthy volunteer bleed at 6 weeks. Whole blood that had not been fractionated was the source of extracted total RNA. The sample was whole blood. All receptors come from a human donor in good health. Some clones in this sample may be carry-over from other donors' samples.

Ten or more counts support this clonotype. The chain recombines TRBV5-6 with TRBJ1-5; perhaps TRBD1 as D (5 bases). Germline loops: CDR1 SGHDT, CDR2 YYEEEE. The CDR3 contains 14 residues. Trimming removed 5 bases at V and 7 bases at J, with 16 bases between. The DNA for the CDR3 is TGTGCCAGCAGTGAAGGGGAGATTGGGCAGCCCCAGCATTTT. Translated: CASSEGEIGQPQHF.

This clonotype was seen ten or more times. The chain carries TRBV7-2 and TRBJ2-2; 7 bases align to TRBD1. Germline V gives CDR1 SGHTA, CDR2 FQGNSA. J lost 5 bases, V lost 5 bases, and 5 bases had no gene match. The CDR3 extends over 14 amino acids. The CDR3 DNA reads as TGTGCCAGCAGCCTCCTACAGGGGACCGGGGAGCTGTTTTTT. Its protein is CASSLLQGTGELFF.

The V and J genes are TRBV18 and TRBJ1-2; D remains unclear. The V and J ends lost 0 bases and 4 bases respectively, with 3 bases between them. The germline CDR1 and CDR2 sequences are KGHSH and LQKENI. The CDR3 consists of 12 residues. As DNA, the CDR3 is TGTGCCAGCTCACCACCAGCCTATGGCTACACCTTC. It codes for CASSPPAYGYTF.

The table lists this clonotype with a few counts. This sequence joins TRBV7-2 and TRBJ1-2; D is possibly TRBD1 (6 bases). The CDR3 has 16 residues. CDR1 is SGHTA and CDR2 is FQGNSA in the germline V gene. V was cut by 5 bases and J by 3 bases, with 19 bases left in between. Here the CDR3 reads CASSLDSSDAHYGYTF. The CDR3 DNA reads TGTGCCAGCAGCCTGGACAGTTCCGACGCGCACTATGGCTACACCTTC.